The T cell receptor (beta chain) described here comes from a study of beta chain features in type 1 diabetes. Overall study results and limits: Within each of all four CD4+ subsets, Type 1 diabetes patients had TCRB CDR3s that were moderately but significantly shorter. In the patient group, naive, central memory and Treg TCRB repertoires seemed more alike than in the healthy donor group.

Comments on this clone: The antigen is unknown.

All of the isolated RNA was reverse transcribed, so expressed TCRB transcripts were sequenced. Assay: immunoSEQ multiplex PCR; the TCRdb copy retains only in-frame clones and omits some. The repertoire holds 250,000 or so clones, roughly 20% seen once, with around 0.028% in the top ten. This CDR3 contains 15 residues. Germline CDR1 reads GTSNPN; CDR2 reads SVGIG (reference sequence). With 5 bases clipped from V and 5 bases from J, the junction kept 14 bases outside the gene matches. The clonotype originates from a woman in her 40s with type 1 diabetes. The gene calls are TRBV30 and TRBJ1-1, with 7 bases identical to TRBD1. Sequencing input: naive CD4+ T cells from blood. The CDR3 sequence: CAWDRVIDEGTEAFF. The DNA of the CDR3 is TGTGCCTGGGACAGGGTGATTGATGAGGGGACTGAAGCTTTCTTT. Complete variable domain (other parts from reference TRBV30 and TRBJ1-1): SQTIHQWPATLVQPVGSPLSLECTVEGTSNPNLYWYRQAAGRGLQLLFYSVGIGQISSEVPQNLSASRPQDRQFILSSKKLLLSDSGFYLCAWDRVIDEGTEAFFGQGTRLTVV.